Presented here are 30 T cell receptor beta chains from one specimen sequenced in a study of cytomegalovirus exposure and HLA in healthy donors. Sequenced by immunoSEQ multiplex PCR; TCRdb stores in-frame clones only, minus some. The sample has some 60,000 clones; about 96% are singletons. Sequences were obtained from PBMCs. The receptors were gathered from a man in his late teens or twenties in good health and CMV-seronegative.

This chain connects TRBV27 to TRBJ2-1; a weak D match, TRBD2 (6 bases). CDR1 and CDR2 from the germline V gene are MNHEY and SMNVEV (reference sequence). Trimming left V 5 bases short and J 0 bases short, with 11 bases between. The CDR3 is 15 amino acids. The CDR3 spells CASSPRGSSYNEQFF. CDR3 bases: TGTGCCAGCAGTCCTCGGGGGAGCTCCTACAATGAGCAGTTCTTC.

The rearrangement uses TRBV30 and TRBJ1-1; D is unresolved. Between the trimmed V and J ends, which lost 3 bases and 6 bases, there was a span of 11 bases. This CDR3 comprises 12 residues. Germline V lookup: CDR1 GTSNPN, CDR2 SVGIG (reference sequence). The CDR3 bases are TGTGCCTGGAGCGGGGATTTGGCTGAAGCTTTCTTT. Its translation is CAWSGDLAEAFF.

The chain joins TRBV30 to TRBJ2-7; D gene ambiguous. V was cut by 2 bases and J by 3 bases, with 11 bases left in between. The germline gives CDR1 GTSNPN, CDR2 SVGIG (reference sequence). CDR3 size: 13 residues. CDR3 protein: CAWSPLFNYEQYF. The DNA of the CDR3 is TGTGCCTGGAGTCCTCTTTTTAACTACGAGCAGTACTTC.

The V gene is TRBV27, the J gene TRBJ2-7; TRBD1 matches at 9 bases. In germline, CDR1 is MNHEY, CDR2 SMNVEV (reference sequence). The CDR3 loop spans 15 amino acids. The V segment lost 0 bases and the J segment 3 bases; nucleotides outside the gene matches: 3. The CDR3 region has the DNA TGTGCCAGCAGTTTATCCGGGACAGGGAGCTACGAGCAGTACTTC. It yields the protein CASSLSGTGSYEQYF.

The CDR3 protein is CASSMQGTPSEQYF. DNA of the CDR3: TGTGCCAGTAGTATGCAGGGAACCCCTTCCGAGCAGTACTTC. The chain employs TRBV19 and TRBJ2-7; tentative D call: TRBD1 (5 bases). CDR1 is LNHDA, CDR2 SQIVND, per germline (reference sequence). The V gene lost 3 bases and the J gene lost 6 bases, with 15 bases spanning the gap. This CDR3 contains 14 residues.

The rearrangement joins TRBV6-5 to TRBJ2-2; TRBD1 matches at 9 bases. Trimming at V came to 5 bases and at J to 6 bases, leaving 7 bases not matched to a gene. There are 15 residues in the CDR3. Germline V gene sequence: CDR1 MNHEY, CDR2 SVGAGI. The CDR3 nucleotides are TGTGCCAGCAGTGTCTGGGACAGGGTATCCGGGGAGCTGTTTTTT. It specifies CASSVWDRVSGELFF.

The chain uses TRBV27 and TRBJ1-5; D uncertain. The germline CDR1 and CDR2 sequences are MNHEY and SMNVEV (reference sequence). The V end lost 3 bases, the J end lost 3 bases, and 6 bases lay between the germline ends. The CDR3 covers 13 residues. The CDR3 region is CASSFLYNQPQHF. In DNA form, the CDR3 reads TGTGCCAGCAGTTTCCTATACAATCAGCCCCAGCATTTT.

This clone was picked up one time. The CDR3: CAWSRAGAGFEQFF. The CDR3 nucleotides are TGTGCCTGGAGTAGGGCGGGAGCGGGGTTTGAGCAGTTCTTC. The J gene is TRBJ2-1, the V gene TRBV30; 7 bases map to TRBD2. V dropped 2 bases and J dropped 9; count of bases not matched to a gene: 10. This CDR3 spans 14 amino acids. From germline, CDR1 is GTSNPN and CDR2 SVGIG (reference sequence).

The chain combines TRBV5-1 with TRBJ2-6, with D perhaps TRBD2 (6 bases). The CDR3 is 18 amino acids. The V gene lost 4 bases and the J gene lost 0 bases, with 17 bases spanning the gap. Looked up from germline, CDR1 is SGHRS and CDR2 is YFSETQ. The CDR3 DNA reads as TGCGCCAGCAGCCCTACCGGGACTGGAAGCTCTGGGGCCAACGTCCTGACTTTC. Residues: CASSPTGTGSSGANVLTF.

This chain connects TRBV18 to TRBJ1-2; D gene unclear. The V and J ends lost 5 bases and 8 bases respectively, with 24 bases between them. CDR1 is KGHSH, CDR2 LQKENI, per germline. The CDR3 runs to 16 residues. The CDR3 is CASSVSGTTYGLGYTF. CDR3 sequence (DNA): TGTGCCAGCTCAGTTTCCGGAACTACATATGGTTTAGGCTACACCTTC.

J is TRBJ1-4 and V is TRBV7-6; D is ambiguous. Germline-derived CDR1 and CDR2 are SGHVS and FNYEAQ. CDR3 length: 15 residues. The germline V and J ends were trimmed by 5 bases and 6 bases, with 16 bases remaining between them. The CDR3 is CASSATRQAHEKLFF. In DNA form, the CDR3 reads TGTGCCAGCAGCGCAACCCGCCAGGCTCATGAAAAACTGTTTTTT.

This rearrangement joins TRBV28 to TRBJ2-1, with 7 bases fitting TRBD1. V dropped 2 bases and J dropped 7; count of bases not matched to a gene: 2. Germline CDR1 and CDR2: MDHEN and SYDVKM. The CDR3 contains 13 residues. CDR3 sequence reads: CASSLIRGNEQFF. CDR3 in DNA: TGTGCCAGCAGTTTAATCAGGGGGAATGAGCAGTTCTTC.

This clone was counted a single time. The chain recombines TRBV25-1 with TRBJ2-5, with D possibly TRBD2 on 6 matching bases. The germline V gene encodes CDR1 MGHDK and CDR2 SYGVNS. The CDR3 contains 13 residues. Deletions cut 3 bases from V and 5 bases from J, with 10 bases between. As DNA, the CDR3 is TGTGCCAGCAGTGAGGCGGGAACGGAGACCCAGTACTTC. Encoded protein: CASSEAGTETQYF.

V usage is TRBV28 and J usage is TRBJ2-3, with D possibly TRBD1 on 5 matching bases. Germline V gene data show CDR1 as MDHEN and CDR2 as SYDVKM. Between the trimmed V and J ends, which lost 8 bases and 0 bases, there was a span of 9 bases. This CDR3 is 13 amino acids long. CDR3 DNA: TGTGCCAGCGAGTCAGGGAGCACAGATACGCAGTATTTT. This codes for CASESGSTDTQYF.

This chain connects TRBV15 to TRBJ2-2; 8 bases are a match to TRBD1. The CDR3 spans 19 residues. Germline CDR1 reads LNHNV; CDR2 reads YYDKDF (reference sequence). V shed 0 bases, J shed 5 bases, and the junction held 14 bases outside the gene matches. The CDR3 is CATSRELGGQGRGTGELFF. Written as DNA, the CDR3 is TGTGCCACCAGCAGAGAATTAGGAGGACAGGGTAGGGGTACCGGGGAGCTGTTTTTT.

The chain has TRBV21-1 and TRBJ1-1; TRBD1, as called in the table, went unchecked against the DNA. TRBV21-1 is flagged as a pseudogene. This CDR3 spans 12 amino acids. CDR3 sequence: CASTQGGSEAFF. In DNA, the CDR3 is TGTGCCAGCACCCAAGGGGGAAGTGAAGCTTTCTTT.

The CDR3 is CASREQGSTGELFF. CDR3 nucleotides: TGCGCCAGCCGCGAACAGGGGTCCACCGGGGAGCTGTTTTTT. The chain employs TRBV5-1 and TRBJ2-2; 7 nucleotides match TRBD1. The length of the CDR3 is 14 residues. Germline assignment: CDR1 SGHRS and CDR2 YFSETQ. Losses at the gene ends were 7 bases for V and 4 bases for J; bases not matched to a gene: 7.

CDR3: CASSFGGEQYF. In nucleotides, the CDR3 is TGTGCCAGCAGCTTCGGGGGGGAGCAGTACTTC. The chain joins TRBV5-6 to TRBJ2-7; 7 nucleotides agree with TRBD2. With V trimmed by 2 bases and J by 7 bases, 0 bases remained unmatched. The germline CDR1 and CDR2 sequences are SGHDT and YYEEEE. The CDR3 runs to 11 residues. Complete variable domain (other parts from reference TRBV5-6 and TRBJ2-7): DAGVTQSPTHLIKTRGQQVTLRCSPKSGHDTVSWYQQALGQGPQFIFQYYEEEERQRGNFPDRFSGHQFPNYSSELNVNALLLGDSALYLCASSFGGEQYFGPGTRLTVT.

This rearrangement joins TRBV18 to TRBJ2-5; TRBD1 aligns across 8 bases. Losses at the gene ends were 4 bases for V and 5 bases for J; bases not matched to a gene: 12. Germline lookup yields CDR1 KGHSH and CDR2 LQKENI. The CDR3 covers 16 residues. The CDR3 spells CASSQEDRAAWETQYF. The CDR3 DNA reads TGTGCCAGCTCACAAGAGGACAGGGCGGCGTGGGAGACCCAGTACTTC.

The J gene is TRBJ2-5, the V gene TRBV7-6, with 7 bases matching TRBD2. V gave up 5 bases and J gave up 2 bases; unmatched junction bases: 5. The germline CDR1 and CDR2 sequences are SGHVS and FNYEAQ. This CDR3 has 14 amino acids. In DNA form, the CDR3 reads TGTGCCAGCAGCGTGGGGGGGGGACAAGAGACCCAGTACTTC. Translated, it gives CASSVGGGQETQYF.

This chain uses TRBV28 with TRBJ2-1; 7 nucleotides agree with TRBD2. In germline, CDR1 is MDHEN, CDR2 SYDVKM. V lost 10 bases and J lost 5; bases outside the gene matches: 8. The CDR3 contains 13 residues. The CDR3 sequence is CATLGGGHNEQFF. Written as DNA, the CDR3 is TGTGCCACTCTGGGCGGGGGTCACAATGAGCAGTTCTTC.

This clone was counted between two and nine times. The genes are TRBV7-9 and TRBJ2-5; 7 nucleotides line up with TRBD2. The CDR3 has 17 amino acids. V lost 2 bases and J lost 5; bases outside the gene matches: 14. Germline V gene lookup returns CDR1 SEHNR and CDR2 FQNEAQ (reference sequence). The CDR3 DNA sequence: TGTGCCAGCAGCTTAAGCGCGTGGCGGGAGTTATGGGAGACCCAGTACTTC. Translated: CASSLSAWRELWETQYF.

This chain uses TRBV28 with TRBJ2-3, with 15 bases fitting TRBD2. CDR3 length: 17 amino acids. CDR1 is MDHEN, CDR2 SYDVKM, per germline. The J segment lost 2 bases and the V segment lost 5 bases, leaving 5 bases of the junction unmatched. CDR3 in amino acids: CASSMGLAGGYTDTQYF. In DNA, the CDR3 is TGTGCCAGCAGTATGGGACTAGCGGGAGGTTACACAGATACGCAGTATTTT.

The chain joins TRBV7-9 to TRBJ1-2; 7 bases map to TRBD1. Losses at the gene ends were 3 bases for V and 5 bases for J; bases not matched to a gene: 0. The V gene's germline CDR1 is SEHNR and CDR2 FQNEAQ (reference sequence). This CDR3 is built from 12 residues. DNA of the CDR3: TGTGCCAGCAGCTTGACAGGGTATGGCTACACCTTC. Its protein is CASSLTGYGYTF.

The rearrangement uses TRBV6-1 and TRBJ1-5, with 7 bases aligning to TRBD1. From germline, CDR1 is MNHNS and CDR2 SASEGT. This CDR3 spans 15 amino acids. The V gene end was trimmed by 4 bases and the J gene end by 1 base; junction bases not matched to a gene: 4. DNA for the CDR3: TGTGCCAGCAGTGTTTTGGGACAGAGCAATCAGCCCCAGCATTTT. It encodes CASSVLGQSNQPQHF.

The chain is built from TRBV19 and TRBJ1-5, with a tentative D call TRBD1 (6 bases). The CDR3 is made up of 18 amino acids. The V gene's germline CDR1 is LNHDA and CDR2 SQIVND (reference sequence). V gave up 7 bases and J gave up 0 bases, with 22 bases separating them. The CDR3 coding sequence is TGTGCCAGTACGCAACAGGGTGCCCTTTTTTATAGCAATCAGCCCCAGCATTTT. As protein: CASTQQGALFYSNQPQHF.

The chain couples TRBV30 to TRBJ2-7, with a weak D call TRBD1 (5 bases). The CDR3 totals 16 residues. V gave up 0 bases and J gave up 4 bases, with 19 bases separating them. Germline V CDR1 and CDR2: GTSNPN, SVGIG (reference sequence). The CDR3 region is CAWSVQAGREQYEQYF. Here the CDR3 DNA reads TGTGCCTGGAGTGTACAAGCCGGCAGGGAACAGTACGAGCAGTACTTC.

In this sample, this clone turned up once. This chain uses TRBV5-1 with TRBJ2-7; 11 bases are shared with TRBD2. Unmatched junction bases numbered 6, after V lost 4 bases and J lost 0 bases. The length of the CDR3 is 16 residues. CDR1 and CDR2 from the germline V gene are SGHRS and YFSETQ. The CDR3 reads CASSTTSGRDSYEQYF. CDR3 DNA sequence: TGCGCCAGCAGCACCACTAGCGGGAGAGACTCCTACGAGCAGTACTTC.

V gene TRBV6-5 combines with J gene TRBJ2-2; D might be TRBD2 (5 bases). V was trimmed by 0 bases and J by 6 bases, leaving 8 bases between them. The CDR3 is made up of 14 amino acids. The germline CDR1 and CDR2 sequences are MNHEY and SVGAGI. The CDR3 is CASSYSGVPGELFF. DNA for the CDR3: TGTGCCAGCAGTTACTCCGGGGTACCCGGGGAGCTGTTTTTT.

The chain carries TRBV29-1 and TRBJ2-1, with 11 bases aligning to TRBD2. The J segment lost 6 bases and the V segment lost 4 bases, leaving 5 bases of the junction unmatched. CDR3 length equals 14 residues. Looked up from germline, CDR1 is SQVTM and CDR2 is ANQGSEA. CDR3 protein: CSVALAGGINEQFF. The CDR3 DNA sequence: TGCAGCGTTGCCCTAGCGGGAGGAATCAATGAGCAGTTCTTC.